Listed here are 10 T cell receptor beta chains from one sample, sequenced in a study of T cells in localized non-small cell lung cancer. Sequencing was performed with immunoSEQ multiplex PCR; in TCRdb, only in-frame clones are kept and a portion is missing. The table shows roughly 34,000 clones, with about nine tenths occurring only once. The material sequenced was peripheral blood mononuclear cells, taken before any cancer treatment. These receptors all come from a man aged 40 to 70 with stage III lung adenocarcinoma.

The chain couples TRBV19 to TRBJ1-5, with D possibly matching TRBD1 (5 bases). The CDR3 covers 14 residues. Germline CDR1 LNHDA, CDR2 SQIVND (reference sequence). Trimming pared 1 base from V and 6 bases from J, leaving 10 bases between. CDR3 nucleotides: TGTGCCAGTAGTATAGTTTCGGGGGTTCAGCCCCAGCATTTT. It codes for CASSIVSGVQPQHF.

The chain carries TRBV5-1 and TRBJ1-1; D gene unclear. The CDR3 totals 13 residues. CDR1 is SGHRS and CDR2 is YFSETQ in the germline V gene. V was trimmed by 9 bases and J by 0 bases, leaving 12 bases between them. The CDR3 nucleotides are TGCGCCACCCGAGGAAGGCTGAACACTGAAGCTTTCTTT. This translates into CATRGRLNTEAFF.

The genes are TRBV15 and TRBJ2-7; a possible D gene is TRBD1 (5 bases). Looked up from germline, CDR1 is LNHNV and CDR2 is YYDKDF (reference sequence). Trimming removed 0 bases from V and 9 bases from J, with 9 bases in between. The CDR3 runs 12 residues. DNA for the CDR3: TGTGCCACCAGCAGAGATATCAGGGCGCAGTACTTC. Its protein product is CATSRDIRAQYF.

J is TRBJ1-6 and V is TRBV7-2, with a weak D call TRBD1 (5 bases). The CDR3 runs to 16 residues. The germline V and J ends were trimmed by 4 bases and 0 bases, with 10 bases remaining between them. The germline gives CDR1 SGHTA, CDR2 FQGNSA. The DNA of the CDR3 is TGTGCCAGCAGCTGGGAGGGGTACTCCTATAATTCACCCCTCCACTTT. Residues: CASSWEGYSYNSPLHF.

This chain connects TRBV6-1 to TRBJ1-4; no definite D call. Germline V CDR1 and CDR2: MNHNS, SASEGT. With 2 bases removed from V and 4 bases from J, the gap between germline ends came to 14 bases. The CDR3 length is 16 residues. The CDR3 is CASSEMGRTNNEKLFF. DNA for the CDR3: TGTGCCAGCAGTGAAATGGGCAGGACTAATAATGAAAAACTGTTTTTT.

This clone was recorded only once. V is TRBV6-5 and J is TRBJ1-4; D uncertain. The V gene lost 6 bases and the J gene lost 8 bases, with 19 bases spanning the gap. The CDR3 has 15 residues. Germline lookup yields CDR1 MNHEY and CDR2 SVGAGI. DNA of the CDR3: TGTGCCAGCAGCTCTGGGCATGGAAATGGAGAAAAACTGTTTTTT. This sequence encodes CASSSGHGNGEKLFF.

The chain carries TRBV19 and TRBJ2-3; the match to TRBD2 covers 15 bases. Losses at the gene ends were 3 bases for V and 7 bases for J; bases not matched to a gene: 8. The CDR3 runs to 17 residues. Germline lookup yields CDR1 LNHDA and CDR2 SQIVND (reference sequence). CDR3 amino acids: CASSIRTSGGVQNTQYF. For the CDR3, the DNA is TGTGCCAGTAGTATCAGGACTAGCGGGGGGGTACAGAATACGCAGTATTTT.

In this sample, this clone turned up a few times. CDR3 region: CASSFNPGPGNTGELFF. The CDR3 nucleotides are TGTGCCAGCAGCTTTAATCCGGGACCCGGTAACACCGGGGAGCTGTTTTTT. This sequence joins TRBV11-3 and TRBJ2-2, with D perhaps given as TRBD1 or TRBD2 (5 bases each). The CDR3 contains 17 residues. Germline CDR1 is SGHNT and CDR2 is YENEEA. Trimming removed 3 bases from V and 2 bases from J, with 16 bases in between.

This clone is a singleton in its sample. This chain connects TRBV25-1 to TRBJ1-1; possibly TRBD1 for D (6 bases). The V end lost 1 base, the J end lost 4 bases, and 13 bases lay between the germline ends. Germline loops: CDR1 MGHDK, CDR2 SYGVNS. This CDR3 spans 15 amino acids. The CDR3 nucleotides are TGTGCCAGCAGTGAATCATTGGGGGCGGGCACTGAAGCTTTCTTT. It specifies CASSESLGAGTEAFF.

The chain carries TRBV29-1 and TRBJ1-2, with no clear D. V shed 2 bases and J shed 4 bases, with 11 bases lying between them. The CDR3 runs 13 residues. Germline V lookup: CDR1 SQVTM, CDR2 ANQGSEA. The CDR3 sequence: CSVESAIFYGYTF. Written as DNA, the CDR3 is TGCAGCGTTGAATCCGCGATCTTCTATGGCTACACCTTC.